A single sample gave rise to the 21 T cell receptor beta chains below, sequenced in a study of T cells after yellow fever vaccination. TCRdb reanalysed the 5' RACE reads using MiXCR and keeps one entry per CDR3 protein. The repertoire holds a few hundred thousand distinct CDR3 sequences, with around a tenth as singletons. Sample: PBMCs, taken on the day of the first yellow fever vaccination. Source of these receptors: a young man who received the YFV17D yellow fever vaccine.

This clonotype has more than one count but fewer than ten. The rearrangement links TRBV2 to TRBJ1-5; maybe TRBD1 (6 bases). The V end lost 4 bases, the J end lost 6 bases, and 16 bases lay between the germline ends. The CDR3 is 15 residues long. Germline CDR1 and CDR2: SNHLY and FYNNEI. The CDR3 region is CASSVRGGTSQPQHF. CDR3 coding DNA: TGTGCCAGCAGTGTCCGGGGGGGGACAAGTCAGCCCCAGCATTTT.

This clonotype has just a few counts. Here the CDR3 reads CASSPHTVHGYTF. CDR3 nucleotide sequence: TGTGCCAGCAGCCCTCACACGGTTCATGGCTACACCTTC. The gene calls are TRBV11-2 and TRBJ1-2; D gene unclear. V was cut by 5 bases and J by 6 bases, with 13 bases left in between. This CDR3 spans 13 amino acids. Germline values: CDR1 SGHAT, CDR2 FQNNGV.

The sample holds a few counts of this clonotype. The chain links TRBV30 to TRBJ2-3; a weak D match, TRBD2 (7 bases). This CDR3 has 14 amino acids. Trimming took off 0 bases at V and 7 bases at J, with 14 bases between the two ends. Looked up from germline, CDR1 is GTSNPN and CDR2 is SVGIG (reference sequence). The CDR3 here is CAWSVPGGAHTQYF. The CDR3 bases are TGTGCCTGGAGTGTACCTGGGGGGGCACATACGCAGTATTTT.

This clonotype was found many times. V is TRBV7-9 and J is TRBJ2-5; the D gene could be TRBD1 or TRBD2 (5 bases each). Trimming took off 4 bases at V and 5 bases at J, with 17 bases between the two ends. In germline, CDR1 is SEHNR, CDR2 FQNEAQ (reference sequence). The CDR3 is 15 amino acids. Written as DNA, the CDR3 is TGTGCCAGCAGCTCAGGGACCGACGGCGGGGAGACCCAGTACTTC. The encoded protein is CASSSGTDGGETQYF.

This clonotype was counted between two and nine times. The chain combines TRBV5-6 with TRBJ2-5, with D possibly matching TRBD1 (5 bases). The V end lost 2 bases, the J end lost 2 bases, and 16 bases lay between the germline ends. This CDR3 contains 16 residues. The germline V gene has CDR1 SGHDT and CDR2 YYEEEE. Here the CDR3 reads CASSFLSGRFQETQYF. In DNA, the CDR3 is TGTGCCAGCAGCTTTCTTTCAGGGCGCTTTCAAGAGACCCAGTACTTC.

This chain links TRBV19 with TRBJ2-7; TRBD1 aligns across 8 bases. Trimming took 3 bases from V and 4 from J; bases not matched to a gene: 5. Germline values: CDR1 LNHDA, CDR2 SQIVND (reference sequence). This CDR3 has 14 amino acids. This CDR3 reads CASSIPGTGYEQYF. CDR3 coding DNA: TGTGCCAGTAGTATTCCCGGGACAGGTTACGAGCAGTACTTC.

The V gene is TRBV28, the J gene TRBJ2-6; D is unclear. The V gene lost 3 bases and the J gene lost 13 bases, with 19 bases spanning the gap. CDR3 length: 15 amino acids. Per the germline V gene, CDR1 is MDHEN and CDR2 is SYDVKM. In DNA, the CDR3 is TGTGCCAGCAGTTTCGTCGGCCTGTCGCAGGCGGTCCTGACTTTC. Translated: CASSFVGLSQAVLTF. Filled out from reference TRBV28 and TRBJ2-6, the complete variable domain reads DVKVTQSSRYLVKRTGEKVFLECVQDMDHENMFWYRQDPGLGLRLIYFSYDVKMKEKGDIPEGYSVSREKKERFSLILESASTNQTSMYLCASSFVGLSQAVLTFGAGSRLTVL.

V is TRBV20-1 and J is TRBJ1-3; D is undetermined. Germline assignment: CDR1 DFQATT and CDR2 SNEGSKA (reference sequence). Between the trimmed V and J ends, which lost 2 bases and 4 bases, there was a span of 9 bases. The length of the CDR3 is 13 residues. CDR3: CSARKPAGNTIYF. The CDR3 DNA reads as TGCAGTGCTAGAAAGCCGGCGGGAAACACCATATATTTT.

This clonotype has more than one count but fewer than ten. The chain carries TRBV6-2 or TRBV6-3 and TRBJ1-1; the match to TRBD1 covers 7 bases. Looked up from germline, CDR1 is MNHEY and CDR2 is SVGEGT. CDR3 length equals 13 residues. With V trimmed by 5 bases and J by 4 bases, 4 bases remained unmatched. This chain's CDR3 is CASSGRQGTEAFF. Here the CDR3 DNA reads TGTGCCAGCAGTGGTAGACAGGGCACTGAAGCTTTCTTT.

This clonotype was counted ten times or more. The rearrangement joins TRBV5-1 to TRBJ2-1; D perhaps matches TRBD2 (7 bases). Germline CDR1 reads SGHRS; CDR2 reads YFSETQ. This CDR3 contains 16 residues. The V and J ends lost 4 bases and 8 bases respectively, with 22 bases between them. In nucleotides, the CDR3 is TGCGCCAGCAGCACCGCCGCGGGGGCCTCTGCGTATGAGCAGTTCTTC. Amino acid sequence: CASSTAAGASAYEQFF.

This clonotype was counted many times. The J gene is TRBJ2-3, the V gene TRBV12-3 or TRBV12-4, with 8 bases aligning to TRBD1. V lost 5 bases and J lost 1; bases outside the gene matches: 5. This CDR3 has 15 residues. The DNA for the CDR3 is TGTGCCAGCAGTCCCAGGGGGCGCGGCACAGATACGCAGTATTTT. Protein product: CASSPRGRGTDTQYF.

This rearrangement joins TRBV9 to TRBJ2-2, with D possibly matching TRBD1 (5 bases). The CDR3 has 14 amino acids. V was clipped by 3 bases and J by 7 bases, with 13 bases between them. CDR1 is SGDLS, CDR2 YYNGEE, per germline. The CDR3 sequence is CASSAQGAVGELFF. For the CDR3, the DNA is TGTGCCAGCAGCGCTCAGGGTGCCGTCGGGGAGCTGTTTTTT.

This clonotype was counted between two and nine times. This CDR3 reads CATSRSPGRSTDTQYF. DNA for the CDR3: TGTGCCACCAGCAGATCCCCGGGCCGTAGCACAGATACGCAGTATTTT. The J gene is TRBJ2-3, the V gene TRBV15; D remains unclear. Germline V gene lookup returns CDR1 LNHNV and CDR2 YYDKDF (reference sequence). CDR3 length: 16 amino acids. V lost 2 bases, J lost 0 bases, and 12 bases lay in between. The full variable domain, its missing parts supplied by reference TRBV15 and TRBJ2-3, is DAMVIQNPRYQVTQFGKPVTLSCSQTLNHNVMYWYQQKSSQAPKLLFHYYDKDFNNEADTPDNFQSRRPNTSFCFLDIRSPGLGDTAMYLCATSRSPGRSTDTQYFGPGTRLTVL.

This sequence joins TRBV4-2 and TRBJ2-3; possibly TRBD1 or TRBD2 for D (5 bases each). The germline V and J ends were trimmed by 1 base and 1 base, with 9 bases remaining between them. Germline-derived CDR1 and CDR2 are LGHNA and YNFKEQ. The CDR3 totals 15 residues. The CDR3 here is CASSQGRGRTDTQYF. The CDR3 nucleotides read TGTGCCAGCAGCCAAGGACGGGGACGCACAGATACGCAGTATTTT.

This clonotype was recorded at least ten times. The J gene is TRBJ2-7, the V gene TRBV7-6; 9 positions match TRBD1. CDR3 length: 15 amino acids. Trimming removed 1 base from V and 3 bases from J; junction bases left unmatched: 4. Germline-derived CDR1 and CDR2 are SGHVS and FNYEAQ. The CDR3 sequence: CASSLGTGQGYEQYF. The CDR3 DNA is TGTGCCAGCAGCTTAGGTACGGGACAGGGCTACGAGCAGTACTTC.

The chain combines TRBV4-1 with TRBJ1-5; D is unclear. The germline V and J ends were trimmed by 1 base and 0 bases, with 7 bases remaining between them. CDR3 length equals 15 residues. In germline, CDR1 is MGHRA, CDR2 YSYEKL. The CDR3 DNA sequence: TGCGCCAGCAGCCAAGCGGATAATAGCAATCAGCCCCAGCATTTT. Translation gives CASSQADNSNQPQHF.

This clonotype was seen a handful of times. The chain recombines TRBV6-5 with TRBJ2-4; D unclear. V was clipped by 7 bases and J by 9 bases, with 13 bases between them. The CDR3 loop spans 12 amino acids. The germline gives CDR1 MNHEY, CDR2 SVGAGI. The CDR3 nucleotides read TGTGCCAGCACTAACGCGCTATCCATTCAGTACTTC. Its translation: CASTNALSIQYF.

The chain recombines TRBV7-3 with TRBJ2-1, with D hard to call. The V and J ends lost 5 bases and 9 bases respectively, with 8 bases between them. Germline lookup yields CDR1 SGHTA and CDR2 FQGTGA. This CDR3 is built from 11 residues. The CDR3 loop reads CASSSTGEQFF. The CDR3 DNA is TGTGCCAGCAGCAGCACGGGTGAGCAGTTCTTC.

Only a few counts were recorded for this clonotype. The CDR3 is CASSLKQGGAEKLFF. In DNA form, the CDR3 reads TGTGCCAGCAGCCTCAAACAGGGGGGCGCGGAAAAACTGTTTTTT. The genes are TRBV3-1 and TRBJ1-4; 8 bases agree with TRBD1. The V and J ends lost 4 bases and 8 bases, in that order; junction bases with no gene match: 9. Germline-derived CDR1 and CDR2 are LGHDT and YNNKEL (reference sequence). This CDR3 is 15 amino acids long.

CDR3 amino acids: CASSPGTGGKETQYF. CDR3 nucleotides: TGTGCCAGCAGCCCCGGGACAGGGGGCAAGGAGACCCAGTACTTC. The chain uses TRBV2 and TRBJ2-5, with 12 bases that match TRBD1. The CDR3 is made up of 15 amino acids. The V gene's germline CDR1 is SNHLY and CDR2 FYNNEI. The V gene end was trimmed by 6 bases and the J gene end by 5 bases; junction bases not matched to a gene: 7.

The genes are TRBV6-2 or TRBV6-3 and TRBJ2-1, with 7 bases aligning to TRBD2. CDR1 and CDR2 from the germline V gene are MNHEY and SVGEGT. The CDR3 runs 13 residues. V shed 10 bases and J 4 bases; nucleotides not matched to a gene: 7. The CDR3 DNA reads as TGTGCCACCTGGACTAGGTTGTACAATGAGCAGTTCTTC. Translating gives CATWTRLYNEQFF.